In this sample, the clone carrying this T cell receptor beta chain turned up many times. Its antigen is as yet unknown. V lost 3 bases and J lost 2; bases outside the gene matches: 8. CDR3 length: 16 amino acids. Germline CDR1 is KGHSH and CDR2 is LQKENI. For every donor, a draw yielded around 10 milliliters of peripheral blood. A J-beta primer mix and a sample-barcoded 5' primer were used in a second PCR of roughly 7 to 12 cycles. Via MiXCR, TCRdb re-called the 5' RACE reads, giving one row per CDR3 protein. The repertoire includes roughly 640,000 distinct CDR3 sequences, roughly 31% of them detected once, and about 15% sits in the top ten. The data were obtained in a study of blood T cells in healthy people across ages. Findings of the study overall: A strong correlation was found between TCR beta diversity and the percentage of naive T cells.

The clonotype was recovered from a woman of 80 years or more in good health. Material: blood. The chain carries TRBV18 and TRBJ1-2, with 8 bases aligning to TRBD1. The CDR3, as DNA: TGTGCCAGCTCACCGACCGCAGGGGGCGAGAACTATGGCTACACCTTC. Its protein is CASSPTAGGENYGYTF.